What follows are 27 T cell receptor beta chains derived from one specimen sequenced in a study of blood T cell repertoires in COVID-19. Using immunoSEQ multiplex PCR, the repertoire was profiled, and TCRdb retains in-frame clones only, with some absent. Of approximately 72,000 clones in the sample, 84% were seen once. The material sequenced was peripheral blood. Receptors originate from a man over 45 with active COVID-19.

This chain uses TRBV7-2 with TRBJ2-2; TRBD2 agrees at 11 bases. This CDR3 comprises 16 residues. Trimming cost V 5 bases and J 5 bases; bases outside gene matches: 7. Germline values: CDR1 SGHTA, CDR2 FQGNSA. CDR3 sequence: CASSPRRLAGTGELFF. CDR3 sequence (DNA): TGTGCCAGCAGCCCCAGACGACTAGCGGGGACCGGGGAGCTGTTTTTT.

The genes are TRBV3-1 (or the pseudogene TRBV3-2) and TRBJ2-5; D gene unclear. The CDR3 runs 11 residues. CDR1 and CDR2 from the germline V gene are LGHDT and YNNKEL (reference sequence). Trimming pared 6 bases from V and 4 bases from J, leaving 6 bases between. Here the CDR3 reads CASRTGETQYF. The CDR3 DNA follows: TGTGCCAGCAGGACGGGAGAGACCCAGTACTTC.

The chain carries TRBV6-6 and TRBJ1-6; D call uncertain. Germline-derived CDR1 and CDR2 are MNHNY and SVGAGI (reference sequence). The CDR3 is 14 amino acids. Deletions cut 0 bases from V and 9 bases from J, with 9 bases between. The CDR3 sequence is CASSYSSSGSPLHF. The DNA of the CDR3 is TGTGCCAGCAGTTACTCGTCCTCAGGTTCACCCCTCCACTTT.

The chain employs TRBV24-1 and TRBJ2-2, with TRBD2 identical over 8 bases. This CDR3 comprises 16 residues. V shed 2 bases, J shed 8 bases, and the junction held 9 bases outside the gene matches. Germline CDR1 is KGHDR and CDR2 is SFDVKD. CDR3: CATSDSAAGEAGELFF. CDR3 in DNA: TGTGCCACCAGTGATTCTGCAGCGGGAGAGGCGGGGGAGCTGTTTTTT.

The chain links TRBV5-1 to TRBJ2-3; D is perhaps TRBD2 (7 bases). The germline gives CDR1 SGHRS, CDR2 YFSETQ. The CDR3 totals 14 residues. V lost 6 bases, J lost 2 bases, and 13 bases lay in between. Here the CDR3 DNA reads TGCGCCAGCAAGGAGGGGGGGTACACAGATACGCAGTATTTT. Protein: CASKEGGYTDTQYF.

This chain uses TRBV5-6 with TRBJ1-1; 11 bases are a match to TRBD1. Germline V gene lookup returns CDR1 SGHDT and CDR2 YYEEEE. This CDR3 region has 16 residues. Trimming took 4 bases from V and 3 from J; bases not matched to a gene: 8. The CDR3 DNA reads as TGTGCCAGCAGCCTCCGGACAGGGGGCGTCGACACTGAAGCTTTCTTT. Protein sequence: CASSLRTGGVDTEAFF. The entire variable domain, with the rest obtained from reference TRBV5-6 and TRBJ1-1, is as follows: DAGVTQSPTHLIKTRGQQVTLRCSPKSGHDTVSWYQQALGQGPQFIFQYYEEEERQRGNFPDRFSGHQFPNYSSELNVNALLLGDSALYLCASSLRTGGVDTEAFFGQGTRLTVV.

V and J are TRBV3-1 (or the pseudogene TRBV3-2) and TRBJ1-2; a weak D match, TRBD1 (6 bases). Germline V gene data show CDR1 as LGHDT and CDR2 as YNNKEL (reference sequence). The V and J ends lost 0 bases and 2 bases respectively, with 13 bases between them. The CDR3 is 16 residues long. CDR3 bases: TGTGCCAGCAGCCAAGATCAGCCAGGGGCCAACTATGGCTACACCTTC. As protein: CASSQDQPGANYGYTF.

The chain carries TRBV5-1 and TRBJ2-7, with TRBD1 matching 7 bases. The CDR3 covers 13 residues. After removal of 4 bases from V and 2 bases from J, the junction contained 3 bases not matched to a gene. CDR1 and CDR2 (germline): SGHRS, YFSETQ. CDR3: CASSRGTAYEQYF. In DNA form, the CDR3 reads TGCGCCAGCAGCAGAGGGACAGCCTACGAGCAGTACTTC.

The rearrangement uses TRBV6-4 and TRBJ2-3, with D perhaps matching TRBD1 (5 bases). V dropped 9 bases and J dropped 3 bases, with 22 bases sitting between them. The germline CDR1 and CDR2 sequences are MRHNA and SNTAGT. The CDR3 sequence is 16 residues long. In DNA form, the CDR3 reads TGTGCCAGAAGGCCCTCTGGTCAGGGTGGGACAGATACGCAGTATTTT. Translation: CARRPSGQGGTDTQYF.

This chain joins TRBV30 and TRBJ1-2, with TRBD1 identical over 10 bases. Germline CDR1 reads GTSNPN; CDR2 reads SVGIG (reference sequence). Losses at the gene ends were 2 bases for V and 8 bases for J; bases not matched to a gene: 5. The CDR3 is 13 amino acids. This CDR3 reads CAWSPGQGSGYTF. Here the CDR3 DNA reads TGTGCCTGGAGTCCGGGACAGGGGAGCGGCTACACCTTC.

The V and J genes are TRBV5-5 and TRBJ2-1; 16 nucleotides align to TRBD2. Trimming cost V 4 bases and J 0 bases; bases outside gene matches: 4. CDR3 length: 18 amino acids. Germline values: CDR1 SGHKS, CDR2 YYEKEE (reference sequence). CDR3 protein: CASSLGTSGRASYNEQFF. CDR3 sequence (DNA): TGTGCCAGCAGCCTAGGGACTAGCGGGAGGGCCTCCTACAATGAGCAGTTCTTC.

This clone was recorded once. The chain uses TRBV3-1 (or the pseudogene TRBV3-2) and TRBJ1-2; no definite D call. Germline CDR1 reads LGHDT; CDR2 reads YNNKEL (reference sequence). The CDR3 length is 13 residues. With 0 bases removed from V and 6 bases from J, the gap between germline ends came to 8 bases. CDR3 nucleotide sequence: TGTGCCAGCAGCCAAGAAAACGGGGATGGCTACACCTTC. It translates to CASSQENGDGYTF.

V and J are TRBV6-5 and TRBJ2-3, with D tentatively TRBD1 (5 bases). The CDR3 loop spans 13 amino acids. Germline lookup yields CDR1 MNHEY and CDR2 SVGAGI. V was shortened by 7 bases and J by 8 bases, with 16 bases between the two germline ends. CDR3: CASTTTGAVTQYF. The CDR3 nucleotides are TGTGCCAGCACTACTACAGGAGCTGTTACGCAGTATTTT.

The CDR3: CASSLDTIAFF. CDR3 sequence (DNA): TGTGCCAGCAGCTTAGATACAATTGCTTTCTTT. V usage is TRBV7-2 and J usage is TRBJ1-1; D remains ambiguous. The CDR3 extends over 11 amino acids. CDR1 and CDR2 from the germline V gene are SGHTA and FQGNSA. With 1 base removed from V and 11 bases from J, the gap between germline ends came to 8 bases.

CDR3 residues: CASSFLVRERLYNEQFF. The CDR3 DNA reads TGTGCCAGCAGCTTCCTGGTTAGGGAGAGGCTCTACAATGAGCAGTTCTTC. The chain recombines TRBV11-2 with TRBJ2-1; tentative D call: TRBD2 (5 bases). Trimming took 3 bases from V and 3 from J, leaving 18 bases between them. The CDR3 spans 17 residues. Germline V gene data show CDR1 as SGHAT and CDR2 as FQNNGV.

This chain uses TRBV6-4 with TRBJ2-3; 10 nucleotides line up with TRBD1. J lost 4 bases, V lost 0 bases, and 1 base had no gene match. CDR3 size: 15 residues. Germline V gene lookup returns CDR1 MRHNA and CDR2 SNTAGT. The chain's CDR3 is CASSDSGTGADTQYF. The DNA of the CDR3 is TGTGCCAGCAGTGACTCCGGGACAGGGGCAGATACGCAGTATTTT.

This clone was picked up a small number of times. V gene TRBV9 combines with J gene TRBJ1-2, with a tentative D call TRBD1 (6 bases). Germline lookup yields CDR1 SGDLS and CDR2 YYNGEE. V was trimmed by 0 bases and J by 10 bases, leaving 10 bases between them. The CDR3 length is 12 residues. CDR3 amino acids: CASSVVRGHYTF. The CDR3 nucleotides read TGTGCCAGCAGCGTAGTTAGGGGACACTACACCTTC. Full variable domain (remainder filled in from reference TRBV9 and TRBJ1-2): DSGVTQTPKHLITATGQRVTLRCSPRSGDLSVYWYQQSLDQGLQFLIQYYNGEERAKGNILERFSAQQFPDLHSELNLSSLELGDSALYFCASSVVRGHYTFGSGTRLTVV.

This chain uses TRBV3-1 (or the pseudogene TRBV3-2) with TRBJ2-5; D is possibly TRBD2 (6 bases). The germline CDR1 and CDR2 sequences are LGHDT and YNNKEL (reference sequence). This CDR3 region has 20 residues. V was pared by 4 bases and J by 0 bases, with 27 bases between. Here the CDR3 DNA reads TGTGCCAGCAGCCCGAACCCATTCACCCGGGACTCTCCGTACCAAGAGACCCAGTACTTC. Protein sequence: CASSPNPFTRDSPYQETQYF.

The chain couples TRBV18 to TRBJ1-1; TRBD1 aligns across 8 bases. Germline values: CDR1 KGHSH, CDR2 LQKENI. This CDR3 spans 13 amino acids. Trimming took 5 bases from V and 4 from J; bases not matched to a gene: 3. As DNA, the CDR3 is TGTGCCAGCTCAGGACAGGGCAGCACTGAAGCTTTCTTT. Translation: CASSGQGSTEAFF.

The chain recombines TRBV19 with TRBJ2-7, with 8 nucleotides matching TRBD1. Trimming cost V 2 bases and J 4 bases; bases outside gene matches: 4. The CDR3 length is 14 residues. In germline, CDR1 is LNHDA, CDR2 SQIVND (reference sequence). The CDR3 loop is CASSIYQGAYEQYF. Written as DNA, the CDR3 is TGTGCCAGTAGTATATACCAGGGGGCTTACGAGCAGTACTTC.

The chain links TRBV4-1 to TRBJ1-4, with D hard to call. V gave up 1 base and J gave up 0 bases, with 12 bases separating them. Germline-derived CDR1 and CDR2 are MGHRA and YSYEKL. CDR3 length: 17 amino acids. The CDR3 loop reads CASSQGSYVATNEKLFF. DNA for the CDR3: TGCGCCAGCAGCCAAGGGAGTTACGTTGCAACTAATGAAAAACTGTTTTTT.

There are a few counts of this clone. The chain carries TRBV7-2 and TRBJ1-2; maybe TRBD1 (5 bases). Trimming pared 5 bases from V and 2 bases from J, leaving 15 bases between. CDR3 length: 15 amino acids. In germline, CDR1 is SGHTA, CDR2 FQGNSA. The CDR3 is CASSETDRLNYGYTF. The CDR3 region has the DNA TGTGCCAGCAGCGAAACTGACAGATTAAACTATGGCTACACCTTC.

The chain links TRBV4-1 to TRBJ2-5; D might be TRBD2 (6 bases). The CDR3 has 16 amino acids. Germline V gene sequence: CDR1 MGHRA, CDR2 YSYEKL. The V and J ends lost 3 bases and 2 bases respectively, with 16 bases between them. The CDR3 loop reads CASSHPSAGLQETQYF. The CDR3 DNA sequence: TGCGCCAGCAGCCACCCCTCGGCGGGGCTGCAAGAGACCCAGTACTTC.

This clone was seen only a few times. The identical CDR3 is also encoded by other nucleotide sequences in the sample. The chain carries TRBV12-3 or TRBV12-4 and TRBJ1-5; D might be TRBD1 (5 bases). V shed 7 bases and J shed 3 bases, with 10 bases lying between them. The CDR3 spans 13 residues. The CDR3 here is CASTRRDNQPQHF. Written as DNA, the CDR3 is TGTGCCAGCACACGCAGGGACAATCAGCCCCAGCATTTT.

This clone has a single count. V usage is TRBV25-1 and J usage is TRBJ2-1; 7 bases match TRBD2. The CDR3 is 14 residues long. With 5 bases clipped from V and 7 bases from J, the junction kept 8 bases outside the gene matches. Germline CDR1 and CDR2: MGHDK and SYGVNS. CDR3 DNA sequence: TGTGCCAGCAGTTCACCCGGGACTATTAATGAGCAGTTCTTC. Amino acid sequence: CASSSPGTINEQFF.

The rearrangement links TRBV6-5 to TRBJ2-7; TRBD2 matches 9 bases. The CDR3 length is 14 residues. Trimming cost V 10 bases and J 6 bases; bases outside gene matches: 13. Germline CDR1 and CDR2: MNHEY and SVGAGI. The CDR3 sequence is CATRPVAGASEQYF. In nucleotides, the CDR3 is TGTGCCACTCGCCCTGTAGCGGGAGCCAGCGAGCAGTACTTC.

This clone is a singleton in its sample. V and J are TRBV5-1 and TRBJ2-5; 8 bases fit TRBD1. This CDR3 has 15 amino acids. V lost 7 bases to trimming and J lost 1 base; unmatched junction nucleotides: 9. Germline V CDR1 and CDR2: SGHRS, YFSETQ. This CDR3 reads CASGNYRGAQETQYF. In nucleotides, the CDR3 is TGCGCCAGCGGAAATTACAGGGGGGCCCAAGAGACCCAGTACTTC.